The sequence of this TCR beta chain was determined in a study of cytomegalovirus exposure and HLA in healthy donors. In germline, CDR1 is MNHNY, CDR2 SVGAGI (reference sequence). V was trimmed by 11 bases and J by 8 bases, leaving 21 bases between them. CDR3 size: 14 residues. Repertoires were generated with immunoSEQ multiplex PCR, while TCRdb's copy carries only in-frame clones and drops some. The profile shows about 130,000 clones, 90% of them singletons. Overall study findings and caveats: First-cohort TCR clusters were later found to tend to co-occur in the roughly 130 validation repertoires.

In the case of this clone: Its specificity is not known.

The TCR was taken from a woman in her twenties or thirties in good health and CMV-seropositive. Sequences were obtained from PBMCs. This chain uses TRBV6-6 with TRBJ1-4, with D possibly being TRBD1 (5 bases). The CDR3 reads CAVTGGGSGEKLFF. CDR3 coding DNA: TGTGCCGTCACGGGGGGAGGGTCCGGAGAAAAACTGTTTTTT.